This T cell receptor (beta chain) derives from a study of regulatory T cells in long-lasting Graves disease. The time point is: newly diagnosed GD, antithyroid drugs for less than 3 months. RNA extracted from PBMCs served as the sequencing template. This CDR3 is 15 amino acids long. Germline assignment: CDR1 MNHEY and CDR2 SVGEGT. A note on this clonotype: A much larger clone is a single base away; this may be a read error.

iRepertoire HTBI primers and Arm-PCR of CDR3 regions built TCR beta libraries. Methods used by the authors: Analysis of the samples identified under 80 TRBV and 15 or so TRBJ segments. TCRdb independently ran MiXCR on the multiplex PCR reads; one entry per CDR3 protein. The authors' filters were not applied to this entry. The repertoire holds around 500,000 distinct CDR3 sequences, roughly 14% seen once, with 10% in the top ten. This sample was shared with a second study, whose subject was T cells in Graves' hyperthyroidism and ophthalmopathy.

This chain uses TRBV6-2 or TRBV6-3 with TRBJ1-5; D remains unclear. This TCR came from a man in his thirties or forties with Graves disease. Sequences were derived from peripheral blood mononuclear cells (PBMCs), sampled at new diagnosis, from a patient treated with antithyroid drugs. The CDR3, as DNA: TGTGACAGCATCCCGACCCAAAACGGGCGTCAGCCCCAGCATTTT. Encoded protein: CDSIPTQNGRQPQHF.